This TCR beta chain was documented in a study of blood T cells in healthy people across ages. The germline CDR1 and CDR2 sequences are DFQATT and SNEGSKA (reference sequence). Unmatched junction bases numbered 8, after V lost 0 bases and J lost 6 bases. The CDR3 is 15 amino acids. Sample-barcoded 5' priming and a J-beta primer mix drove a second PCR of roughly 6 to 12 cycles. One entry per CDR3 protein, called by TCRdb with MiXCR from the 5' RACE reads. The sample lists roughly 730,000 distinct CDR3 sequences, 56% occurring once. This TCR derives from a man aged 35 to 55 in good health. This sequence joins TRBV20-1 and TRBJ1-2; 9 nucleotides line up with TRBD1. The specimen sequenced was blood. The CDR3 DNA sequence: TGCAGTGCTAGAGATCTTGTACAGGGGGCGAATGGCTACACCTTC. Translating it yields CSARDLVQGANGYTF.